The 19 T cell receptor beta chains given below trace back to one sample, sequenced in a study of shared clonotypes between healthy human individuals. Profiled with immunoSEQ multiplex PCR; TCRdb holds only in-frame clones, not every one. The sample contains over a million clones, over 95% of which appear only once. Sequencing input: naive CD4+ T cells sorted from blood. The subset here: CD45RA+ positively selected. These receptors were taken from a man aged 25 to 40 in good health.

The CDR3 reads CASSQETQVTGNTIYF. The CDR3 DNA reads TGTGCCAGCAGCCAGGAGACCCAGGTAACTGGAAACACCATATATTTT. The chain has TRBV4-2 and TRBJ1-3, with no clear D. Germline V gives CDR1 LGHNA, CDR2 YNFKEQ. V shed 3 bases and J shed 2 bases, with 14 bases lying between them. This CDR3 contains 16 residues.

With regard to this clone: This CDR3 is also generated by other DNA sequences in the sample. The rearrangement joins TRBV5-1 to TRBJ2-5; D is unclear. V gave up 3 bases and J gave up 2 bases, with 8 bases separating them. This CDR3 has 13 residues. The germline V gene encodes CDR1 SGHRS and CDR2 YFSETQ. The CDR3 loop is CASSSDGQETQYF. The CDR3 nucleotides read TGCGCCAGCAGCTCGGACGGACAAGAGACCCAGTACTTC.

The CDR3 region is CASSLYGTPSSYEQYF. DNA of the CDR3: TGTGCCAGCAGCTTATATGGGACTCCGAGCTCCTACGAGCAGTACTTC. V is TRBV5-5 and J is TRBJ2-7; a possible D gene is TRBD2 (6 bases). Germline values: CDR1 SGHKS, CDR2 YYEKEE (reference sequence). CDR3 length: 16 residues. The V end lost 2 bases, the J end lost 0 bases, and 15 bases lay between the germline ends.

The chain couples TRBV7-2 to TRBJ2-7; D gene ambiguous. The germline CDR1 and CDR2 sequences are SGHTA and FQGNSA. Trimming cost V 1 base and J 3 bases, with 13 bases left between them. The CDR3 consists of 15 residues. The CDR3 here is CASSLVLDPIYEQYF. The CDR3 DNA is TGTGCCAGCAGCTTAGTGCTAGACCCGATCTACGAGCAGTACTTC.

V and J are TRBV6-5 and TRBJ2-1; 16 nucleotides match TRBD2. J was trimmed by 9 bases and V by 4 bases; bases with no gene match: 6. CDR3 length: 16 amino acids. Germline-derived CDR1 and CDR2 are MNHEY and SVGAGI. This CDR3 is CASSSGTSGRGGEQFF. CDR3 DNA sequence: TGTGCCAGCAGTTCCGGGACTAGCGGGAGGGGCGGTGAGCAGTTCTTC.

This chain connects TRBV5-1 to TRBJ2-1; no clear D gene. From germline, CDR1 is SGHRS and CDR2 YFSETQ. The CDR3 runs to 15 residues. V lost 4 bases and J lost 10, with 21 bases in between. The CDR3 bases are TGCGCCAGCAGCCCGGGCTCCCTACCCCCACAGGAGCAGTTCTTC. Translation gives CASSPGSLPPQEQFF.

For this clone: Other DNA sequences in this specimen translate into the identical CDR3. The rearrangement joins TRBV7-9 to TRBJ2-7, with D unresolved. The CDR3 is 13 residues long. V was trimmed by 0 bases and J by 4 bases, leaving 7 bases between them. Looked up from germline, CDR1 is SEHNR and CDR2 is FQNEAQ (reference sequence). The CDR3 DNA sequence: TGTGCCAGCAGCTTAGCGGGCCCATACGAGCAGTACTTC. Its translation is CASSLAGPYEQYF.

The V and J genes are TRBV25-1 and TRBJ2-1; D could derive from TRBD1 or TRBD2 (5 bases each). The CDR3 has 15 residues. V lost 2 bases to trimming and J lost 7 bases, with 15 bases between them. Per germline, CDR1 MGHDK and CDR2 SYGVNS. CDR3: CASSEHRGRGNEQFF. As DNA, the CDR3 is TGTGCCAGCAGTGAACATAGGGGACGTGGGAATGAGCAGTTCTTC.

The chain has TRBV18 and TRBJ1-5; TRBD1 is a possible D gene (6 bases). Deletions cut 6 bases from V and 0 bases from J, with 15 bases between. Germline CDR1 is KGHSH and CDR2 is LQKENI. The CDR3 runs to 16 residues. The CDR3 DNA reads as TGTGCCAGCTCGCCCCCGGGGGCCCTTAGCAATCAGCCCCAGCATTTT. This gives the protein CASSPPGALSNQPQHF.

The chain recombines TRBV7-8 with TRBJ2-7, with 12 bases fitting TRBD1. Germline lookup yields CDR1 SGHVS and CDR2 FQNEAQ. The J segment lost 3 bases and the V segment lost 1 base, leaving 7 bases of the junction unmatched. CDR3 length: 17 residues. CDR3 nucleotide sequence: TGTGCCAGCAGCTTAGGCGGGACAGGGGGCAATGTCTACGAGCAGTACTTC. Translated: CASSLGGTGGNVYEQYF.

This chain uses TRBV5-8 with TRBJ1-4; weak D call: TRBD1 (5 bases). CDR1 SGHTS and CDR2 YDEGEE come from the germline V gene. V was pared by 0 bases and J by 5 bases, with 8 bases between. The CDR3 is 14 amino acids. The CDR3 DNA follows: TGTGCCAGCAGCTTGGGACAGACGAATGAAAAACTGTTTTTT. It specifies CASSLGQTNEKLFF. Drawing the rest from reference TRBV5-8 and TRBJ1-4, the complete variable domain is EAGVTQSPTHLIKTRGQQATLRCSPISGHTSVYWYQQALGLGLQFLLWYDEGEERNRGNFPPRFSGRQFPNYSSELNVNALELEDSALYLCASSLGQTNEKLFFGSGTQLSVL.

This chain uses TRBV9 with TRBJ2-3; D remains ambiguous. V was shortened by 3 bases and J by 5 bases, with 7 bases between the two germline ends. The CDR3 totals 12 residues. Per the germline V gene, CDR1 is SGDLS and CDR2 is YYNGEE. CDR3 region: CASSASGDTQYF. The CDR3 nucleotides read TGTGCCAGCAGCGCGTCAGGAGATACGCAGTATTTT.

The rearrangement uses TRBV11-1 and TRBJ2-2, with D possibly matching TRBD2 (6 bases). V gave up 5 bases and J gave up 3 bases, with 10 bases separating them. The CDR3 length is 14 residues. Germline V gene lookup returns CDR1 SGHAT and CDR2 FQDESV (reference sequence). CDR3 protein: CASSRDLYTGELFF. For the CDR3, the DNA is TGTGCCAGCAGCAGGGACTTATACACCGGGGAGCTGTTTTTT. The variable domain in full, completed from reference TRBV11-1 and TRBJ2-2, reads EAEVAQSPRYKITEKSQAVAFWCDPISGHATLYWYRQILGQGPELLVQFQDESVVDDSQLPKDRFSAERLKGVDSTLKIQPAELGDSAMYLCASSRDLYTGELFFGEGSRLTVL.

This chain joins TRBV7-2 and TRBJ2-2; D not certain. This CDR3 is built from 14 residues. The germline V gene encodes CDR1 SGHTA and CDR2 FQGNSA. The V gene lost 2 bases and the J gene lost 1 base, with 5 bases spanning the gap. The CDR3 loop is CASSLTRNTGELFF. Written as DNA, the CDR3 is TGTGCCAGCAGCTTAACCAGGAACACCGGGGAGCTGTTTTTT.

The chain joins TRBV15 to TRBJ2-4; 13 nucleotides align to TRBD2. The CDR3 loop spans 23 amino acids. The junction had 21 bases not matched to a gene; V was cut back by 3 bases and J by 1 base. Looked up from germline, CDR1 is LNHNV and CDR2 is YYDKDF (reference sequence). CDR3: CATSRLGLAGALGRMTAKNIQYF. CDR3 in DNA: TGTGCCACCAGCAGGCTCGGACTAGCGGGAGCATTGGGAAGAATGACGGCCAAAAACATTCAGTACTTC. The full variable domain, in which reference TRBV15 and TRBJ2-4 provide the parts outside the CDR3, is DAMVIQNPRYQVTQFGKPVTLSCSQTLNHNVMYWYQQKSSQAPKLLFHYYDKDFNNEADTPDNFQSRRPNTSFCFLDIRSPGLGDTAMYLCATSRLGLAGALGRMTAKNIQYFGAGTRLSVL.

This clone has only a few counts. The chain recombines TRBV6-5 with TRBJ1-5; D gene ambiguous. In germline, CDR1 is MNHEY, CDR2 SVGAGI. V was trimmed by 4 bases and J by 4 bases, leaving 11 bases between them. This CDR3 has 14 residues. Here the CDR3 DNA reads TGTGCCAGCAGTTCCAGCGTTGGGAATCAGCCCCAGCATTTT. Its protein is CASSSSVGNQPQHF.

The CDR3 DNA sequence: TGCAGCGTTCGGCAGGCCTTTAACACAGATACGCAGTATTTT. Amino acids: CSVRQAFNTDTQYF. V gene TRBV29-1 combines with J gene TRBJ2-3, with D unresolved. CDR1 SQVTM and CDR2 ANQGSEA come from the germline V gene. The V gene lost 5 bases and the J gene lost 2 bases, with 14 bases spanning the gap. CDR3 length equals 14 residues.

This chain connects TRBV4-1 to TRBJ1-1; D unresolved. V shed 0 bases and J shed 1 base, with 12 bases lying between them. Germline lookup yields CDR1 MGHRA and CDR2 YSYEKL. This CDR3 has 16 residues. In nucleotides, the CDR3 is TGCGCCAGCAGCCAAGATCAGCAGGCCAAGAACACTGAAGCTTTCTTT. Amino acid sequence: CASSQDQQAKNTEAFF.

The genes are TRBV27 and TRBJ2-7, with TRBD1 identical over 9 bases. Per germline, CDR1 MNHEY and CDR2 SMNVEV (reference sequence). The CDR3 loop spans 15 amino acids. V lost 6 bases to trimming and J lost 3 bases; unmatched junction nucleotides: 9. CDR3 nucleotides: TGTGCCAGCAGATTAACTACGGGACAGGGCTACGAGCAGTACTTC. It codes for CASRLTTGQGYEQYF.